This TCR beta chain was recovered during a study of post-analysis software for immune sequencing data (dated by TCRdb to the mid-2010s). About the study as a whole: Disease courses on record covered relapsing-remitting, secondary progressive and progressive-relapsing multiple sclerosis, though some patients had no subtype annotation. The patient repertoires were set against 10 to 11 previously published healthy control repertoires from donors whose ages ranged from about 6 to 27 years. A subset of samples was prepared in parallel using single-end sample barcoding, then pooled and co-amplified after Illumina adapter ligation. The paper's findings and limits, for the study overall: The control group was slightly older than the multiple sclerosis patient group. Strong co-clustering of samples prepared in the same batch was shown by direct clustering with F measure, prompting a batch-effect correction. Four to six TRBV segments, including TRBV5-6, TRBV5-1 and TRBV20-1, were significantly more frequent in patients than controls. Compared with controls, multiple sclerosis patients had significantly lower normalized Chao1 diversity, a finding suggesting substantial peripheral T-cell clonal expansion.

To note about this clonotype: Its binding antigen is unknown. Base qualities are not recorded, but no much larger clone differs from it by a single base.

To demonstrate the VDJtools post-analysis software, the study profiled TCR beta repertoires from the peripheral blood of under 15 young patients with multiple sclerosis. The multiple sclerosis patients were children and adolescents between about 6 and 16 years of age. Library creation used PCR. The data were produced on an Illumina HiSeq 2500. To reduce PCR and sequencing biases, unique molecular identifiers were built into the TCR beta cDNA libraries. Per 1 to 10 million input T cells, around 500,000 cDNA molecules were obtained, such that each molecule approximated one T cell. Patient libraries were prepared and sequenced with the same protocol used for the earlier healthy control dataset. Samples belonging to the same batch were prepared together, multiplexed and sequenced on a shared HiSeq lane. Under the source paper's analysis protocol: MIGEC handled the raw barcoded reads, throwing out single-read molecular identifier groups before consensus assembly and CDR3 extraction. Clonotype tables were post-analysed with VDJtools, and diversity was normalized by down-sampling all datasets to the smallest sample size. In repertoire overlap clustering, CDR3 amino acid sequences, but not nucleotide sequences, were matched to correct batch-related cross-sample contamination. TCRdb applied fastp at Q25 and MiXCR to the public reads, then kept only in-frame beta chains. Rows are unified per CDR3 protein, each entry keeping the most common DNA and genes. TCRdb, not the original authors, processed these V and J calls. For this sample there are about 200,000 distinct CDR3 sequences; 29% appear just once. The ten largest clonotypes hold 3.4% of the sample.

Compared with germline, V lacks 5 bases and J lacks 0 bases; bases without a gene match: 4. The CDR3, from cysteine to phenylalanine, totals 15 residues. The DNA shown is the 45-base CDR3, in frame from base 1. This TCR was recovered from a girl aged 2 to 17 with multiple sclerosis. The sample taken for sequencing was blood. In this chain, TRBV12-3 or TRBV12-4 is recombined with TRBJ2-4; TRBD2 aligns with 7 central bases. The DNA sequence follows: TGTGCCAGCAGTGGGGGGGGGATAGCCAAAAACATTCAGTACTTC. The resulting protein is CASSGGGIAKNIQYF.